These 26 T cell receptor beta chains came from one sample sequenced in a study of blood T cell repertoires in COVID-19. Here immunoSEQ multiplex PCR was the method, and the copy in TCRdb shows in-frame clones only, minus some. The sample lists approximately 260,000 clones; roughly three quarters were seen once. The sequencing sample was made of peripheral blood. These TCRs come from a woman aged 40 to 50 with active or convalescent COVID-19.

This CDR3 is CAISFASTGTPNYGYTF. The CDR3 bases are TGTGCCATCAGCTTTGCAAGTACCGGGACACCTAACTATGGCTACACCTTC. The chain carries TRBV10-3 and TRBJ1-2; a possible D gene is TRBD1 (6 bases). This CDR3 contains 17 residues. The V and J ends lost 6 bases and 0 bases respectively, with 20 bases between them. The germline gives CDR1 ENHRY, CDR2 SYGVKD.

In DNA, the CDR3 is TGTGCCAGCAGTTGGGGGTCGGGAGCCTACGAGCAGTACGTC. It specifies CASSWGSGAYEQYV. The chain has TRBV6-6 and TRBJ2-7, with a possible D match to TRBD2 (6 bases). Germline CDR1 and CDR2: MNHNY and SVGAGI (reference sequence). Trimming stripped 4 bases from V and 2 bases from J, with 12 bases between. The CDR3 extends over 14 amino acids.

The V call is TRBV5-1, the J call TRBJ1-3, with a tentative D call TRBD1 (5 bases). This CDR3 has 17 residues. CDR1 SGHRS and CDR2 YFSETQ come from the germline V gene. Between the trimmed V and J ends, which lost 0 bases and 2 bases, there was a span of 15 bases. The CDR3 here is CASSLEGPGGTGNTIYF. CDR3 sequence (DNA): TGCGCCAGCAGCTTGGAGGGGCCGGGGGGAACTGGAAACACCATATATTTT.

The chain uses TRBV5-1 and TRBJ2-3, with D perhaps TRBD1 (6 bases). Germline V gene sequence: CDR1 SGHRS, CDR2 YFSETQ. CDR3 size: 15 residues. Trimming took off 5 bases at V and 3 bases at J, with 16 bases between the two ends. The CDR3 bases are TGCGCCAGCAGTCGGGCAGGGGATTTAACAGATACGCAGTATTTT. It translates to CASSRAGDLTDTQYF.

This rearrangement joins TRBV29-1 to TRBJ2-5; TRBD1 matches 7 bases. This CDR3 comprises 16 residues. CDR1 is SQVTM, CDR2 ANQGSEA, per germline. V was pared by 1 base and J by 3 bases, with 11 bases of the junction left unmatched. DNA of the CDR3: TGCAGCGTTGAAGGTTTTGGGTTACAGGGGAAAGAGACCCAGTACTTC. The encoded protein is CSVEGFGLQGKETQYF.

The J gene is TRBJ1-2, the V gene TRBV19, with 8 positions matching TRBD1. The ends lost 4 bases at V and 4 bases at J; junction bases unmatched: 8. Per the germline V gene, CDR1 is LNHDA and CDR2 is SQIVND (reference sequence). CDR3 length: 15 amino acids. CDR3 in amino acids: CASSKNRGSGYGYTF. The DNA of the CDR3 is TGTGCCAGTAGTAAGAACAGGGGGTCTGGCTATGGCTACACCTTC.

In this sample, this clone turned up a few times. The rearrangement uses TRBV18 and TRBJ1-5; D is perhaps TRBD1 (5 bases). The germline CDR1 and CDR2 sequences are KGHSH and LQKENI. The CDR3 contains 15 residues. Trimming removed 6 bases from V and 5 bases from J, with 17 bases in between. The CDR3 sequence is CASSTSGRNHQPQHF. The DNA for the CDR3 is TGTGCCAGCTCCACGTCAGGGCGGAATCATCAGCCCCAGCATTTT.

V gene TRBV2 combines with J gene TRBJ1-5; D is possibly TRBD1 (5 bases). V lost 5 bases, J lost 4 bases, and 21 bases lay in between. The germline V gene has CDR1 SNHLY and CDR2 FYNNEI. This CDR3 comprises 17 residues. The CDR3 loop reads CASSPSRGRGMNQPQHF. In DNA, the CDR3 is TGTGCCAGCAGTCCATCCCGCGGGAGGGGCATGAATCAGCCCCAGCATTTT.

This chain connects TRBV5-8 to TRBJ2-2; weak D call: TRBD1 (6 bases). The V and J ends lost 5 bases and 5 bases respectively, with 10 bases between them. Germline V CDR1 and CDR2: SGHTS, YDEGEE. CDR3 size: 13 residues. The CDR3 here is CASREQGTGELFF. The CDR3 coding sequence is TGTGCCAGCAGGGAACAGGGTACCGGGGAGCTGTTTTTT.

J is TRBJ1-3 and V is TRBV5-1; perhaps TRBD1 as D (5 bases). The CDR3 loop spans 18 amino acids. Germline V gene data show CDR1 as SGHRS and CDR2 as YFSETQ. V was clipped by 2 bases and J by 0 bases, with 18 bases between them. The CDR3 region has the DNA TGCGCCAGCAGCTTCCAACCTAACGACAGATTCTCTGGAAACACCATATATTTT. Its protein is CASSFQPNDRFSGNTIYF.

The chain recombines TRBV7-9 with TRBJ2-7; 8 nucleotides align to TRBD1. Losses at the gene ends were 4 bases for V and 3 bases for J; bases not matched to a gene: 8. There are 15 residues in the CDR3. The germline CDR1 and CDR2 sequences are SEHNR and FQNEAQ (reference sequence). CDR3 DNA sequence: TGTGCCAGCAGCTCAGGAAGGACAGGGTACTACGAGCAGTACGTC. Its translation is CASSSGRTGYYEQYV.

The J gene is TRBJ2-3, the V gene TRBV19, with 8 bases fitting TRBD2. Germline CDR1 LNHDA, CDR2 SQIVND (reference sequence). The CDR3 is 16 amino acids. With V trimmed by 5 bases and J by 4 bases, 11 bases remained unmatched. DNA of the CDR3: TGTGCCAGTAGTCGACGGGGGGGGTTTACCCCAGATACGCAGTATTTT. The encoded protein is CASSRRGGFTPDTQYF.

The sample holds one count of this clone. The chain recombines TRBV7-9 with TRBJ1-4; D is possibly TRBD1 (5 bases). CDR1 is SEHNR and CDR2 is FQNEAQ in the germline V gene (reference sequence). The CDR3 contains 15 residues. V was cut by 5 bases and J by 5 bases, with 15 bases left in between. The CDR3 coding sequence is TGTGCCAGCAGCCCCCGGACAAAAGGGAATGAAAAACTGTTTTTT. It translates to CASSPRTKGNEKLFF. The full variable domain, completed using reference TRBV7-9 and TRBJ1-4, is DTGVSQNPRHKITKRGQNVTFRCDPISEHNRLYWYRQTLGQGPEFLTYFQNEAQLEKSRLLSDRFSAERPKGSFSTLEIQRTEQGDSAMYLCASSPRTKGNEKLFFGSGTQLSVL.

This chain connects TRBV7-9 to TRBJ2-3, with D possibly TRBD1 on 6 matching bases. Germline V CDR1 and CDR2: SEHNR, FQNEAQ (reference sequence). This CDR3 contains 16 residues. V gave up 1 base and J gave up 3 bases, with 14 bases separating them. Written as DNA, the CDR3 is TGTGCCAGCAGCTTAGGGTTGGGCAGGGGTACAGATACGCAGTATTTT. Its translation is CASSLGLGRGTDTQYF.

The V gene is TRBV20-1, the J gene TRBJ2-5; 10 bases agree with TRBD1. The CDR3 runs 11 residues. V lost 3 bases and J lost 9; bases outside the gene matches: 1. Germline CDR1 reads DFQATT; CDR2 reads SNEGSKA (reference sequence). CDR3 sequence (DNA): TGCAGTGCTAGGGACAGGGGGGCCCAGTACTTC. This encodes CSARDRGAQYF.

In regard to this clone: One end of the junction varies from germline; a read error may be responsible. V gene TRBV3-1 (or the pseudogene TRBV3-2) combines with J gene TRBJ2-3; 8 bases are shared with TRBD2. The CDR3 contains 12 residues. In germline, CDR1 is LGHDT, CDR2 YNNKEL (reference sequence). The CDR3 sequence: CASSQNGGVEIF. The CDR3 DNA follows: TGTGCCAGCAGCCAAAACGGGGGGGTGGAAATCTTT.

In this sample, this clone turned up a few times. The chain carries TRBV27 and TRBJ2-2; 7 positions agree with TRBD1. The V and J ends lost 6 bases and 2 bases, in that order; junction bases with no gene match: 12. This CDR3 region has 17 residues. Germline loops: CDR1 MNHEY, CDR2 SMNVEV (reference sequence). The CDR3 bases are TGTGCCAGCAGCCTACCCACACGACAGGGCAACACCGGGGAGCTGTTTTTT. Encoded protein: CASSLPTRQGNTGELFF.

DNA for the CDR3: TGCGCCAGCAGCCTTGACAGGGTAAACTCACCCCTCCACTTT. This sequence encodes CASSLDRVNSPLHF. This rearrangement joins TRBV5-1 to TRBJ1-6; 7 bases fit TRBD1. The germline V gene encodes CDR1 SGHRS and CDR2 YFSETQ. The CDR3 runs 14 residues. The trim removed 4 bases at V and 10 bases at J, leaving 8 bases unmatched.

This clone was counted a few times. The V call is TRBV20-1, the J call TRBJ1-3; D is ambiguous. Germline loops: CDR1 DFQATT, CDR2 SNEGSKA (reference sequence). The CDR3 spans 11 residues. V lost 7 bases to trimming and J lost 5 bases, with 9 bases between them. CDR3 in DNA: TGCAGTGTAGCTAAGAGAAACACCATATATTTT. Translating it yields CSVAKRNTIYF.

The V and J genes are TRBV14 and TRBJ2-5; 8 bases map to TRBD1. The germline gives CDR1 SGHDN, CDR2 FVKESK. V was clipped by 4 bases and J by 4 bases; unmatched bases: 2. This CDR3 is 13 amino acids long. In nucleotides, the CDR3 is TGTGCCAGCAGCCGGACAGGGCCAGAGACCCAGTACTTC. The encoded protein is CASSRTGPETQYF.

As DNA, the CDR3 is TGTGCCTGGAGCGACCGACAGAAGGGTGGCTACACCTTC. Protein sequence: CAWSDRQKGGYTF. The V gene is TRBV30, the J gene TRBJ1-2, with D maybe TRBD1 (5 bases). Trimming took 3 bases from V and 7 from J, leaving 15 bases between them. CDR1 GTSNPN and CDR2 SVGIG come from the germline V gene (reference sequence). The CDR3 length is 13 residues.

This clone was counted only a few times. The V and J genes are TRBV28 and TRBJ2-1; 9 bases map to TRBD2. The CDR3 has 15 amino acids. J gave up 9 bases and V 5 bases, and 11 bases lay outside the gene matches. Per the germline V gene, CDR1 is MDHEN and CDR2 is SYDVKM. The CDR3 is CASSGRLAAAAEQFF. The CDR3 nucleotides are TGTGCCAGCAGTGGAAGACTAGCGGCGGCCGCTGAGCAGTTCTTC.

The V gene is TRBV29-1, the J gene TRBJ2-3; the match to TRBD2 covers 12 bases. The CDR3 is 16 residues long. Trimming removed 6 bases from V and 1 base from J; junction bases left unmatched: 8. CDR1 is SQVTM, CDR2 ANQGSEA, per germline. The CDR3 nucleotides read TGCAGCGTAACCGGGACTAGCGGGTCTGGCACAGATACGCAGTATTTT. Its protein is CSVTGTSGSGTDTQYF.

The chain couples TRBV2 to TRBJ1-3; 7 bases map to TRBD1. The CDR3 is made up of 14 amino acids. Trimming cost V 5 bases and J 4 bases; bases outside gene matches: 5. Per germline, CDR1 SNHLY and CDR2 FYNNEI. The CDR3 is CASSQRGLGNTIYF. For the CDR3, the DNA is TGTGCCAGCAGTCAAAGGGGGCTGGGAAACACCATATATTTT.

The chain joins TRBV29-1 to TRBJ1-5, with D maybe TRBD1 (6 bases). The CDR3 extends over 13 amino acids. V lost 7 bases and J 6 bases, leaving 16 bases between the germline ends. Germline CDR1 reads SQVTM; CDR2 reads ANQGSEA. The CDR3 is CSARQEWGQPQHF. DNA for the CDR3: TGCAGCGCCAGACAGGAATGGGGTCAGCCCCAGCATTTT.

This clone occurred once. The chain joins TRBV19 to TRBJ1-4, with 9 positions matching TRBD1. Unmatched junction bases numbered 6, after V lost 4 bases and J lost 6 bases. The CDR3 spans 15 residues. The germline gives CDR1 LNHDA, CDR2 SQIVND (reference sequence). Here the CDR3 reads CASSTTGGFDEKLFF. CDR3 nucleotides: TGTGCCAGTAGTACAACAGGGGGCTTCGATGAAAAACTGTTTTTT.